The 8 T cell receptor beta chains presented below share a single source sample, sequenced in a study of CD8+ T cells in alopecia areata. The sample's treatment: oral pan-JAK inhibitor, 5-10 mg twice daily. Both peripheral blood and punch biopsies of lesional scalp skin were obtained from patients who had alopecia areata. Reverse transcribed after extraction, RNA yielded cDNA as the sequencing template. Using immunoSEQ multiplex PCR, the repertoire was profiled, and TCRdb retains in-frame clones only, with some absent. The sample has about 19,000 clones; approximately 56% are singletons. The material sequenced was skin, taken at week 4, from a patient treated with tofacitinib. Receptor source: a human donor with alopecia areata.

The genes are TRBV5-1 and TRBJ1-2, with TRBD1 matching over 7 bases. There are 16 residues in the CDR3. J was trimmed by 7 bases and V by 0 bases; bases with no gene match: 12. Germline V gives CDR1 SGHRS, CDR2 YFSETQ. The CDR3 loop reads CASSLAQRQGGSGYTF. CDR3 coding DNA: TGCGCCAGCAGCTTGGCCCAAAGACAGGGAGGGAGTGGCTACACCTTC.

This clone occurred once. The chain is built from TRBV6-5 and TRBJ1-2, with TRBD1 matching over 8 bases. The CDR3 consists of 13 residues. The ends lost 6 bases at V and 4 bases at J; junction bases unmatched: 4. Germline CDR1 is MNHEY and CDR2 is SVGAGI. The CDR3 sequence: CASRQGVAYGYTF. As DNA, the CDR3 is TGTGCCAGCAGACAGGGGGTTGCCTATGGCTACACCTTC.

This chain joins TRBV6-1 and TRBJ1-2; perhaps TRBD1 as D (6 bases). The CDR3 loop spans 14 amino acids. Trimming removed 6 bases at V and 4 bases at J, with 15 bases between. Germline V lookup: CDR1 MNHNS, CDR2 SASEGT. In DNA form, the CDR3 reads TGTGCCAGCAGGGAGGACAGTTCCTCCTATGGCTACACCTTC. As protein: CASREDSSSYGYTF.

The chain joins TRBV10-3 to TRBJ1-1; 7 nucleotides match TRBD1. This CDR3 comprises 15 residues. J gave up 5 bases and V 6 bases, and 12 bases lay outside the gene matches. The germline V gene encodes CDR1 ENHRY and CDR2 SYGVKD. The CDR3 DNA reads TGTGCCATCAGGCCAAGGGGAAGGGGGCCGACTGAAGCTTTCTTT. It is translated as CAIRPRGRGPTEAFF.

This clone was counted a few times. The V gene is TRBV7-2, the J gene TRBJ2-6, with D perhaps assigned TRBD1 or TRBD2 (5 bases each). The V end lost 3 bases, the J end lost 1 base, and 10 bases lay between the germline ends. Germline values: CDR1 SGHTA, CDR2 FQGNSA. The CDR3 loop spans 16 amino acids. The CDR3 loop reads CASSFPEGSGANVLTF. In DNA, the CDR3 is TGTGCCAGCAGCTTCCCCGAGGGGTCTGGGGCCAACGTCCTGACTTTC.

This clone showed up just once. The genes are TRBV6-1 and TRBJ2-7; D is uncertain. The CDR3 runs 12 residues. The germline gives CDR1 MNHNS, CDR2 SASEGT. The V and J ends lost 4 bases and 3 bases respectively, with 7 bases between them. As DNA, the CDR3 is TGTGCCAGCAGTGGTCAGAACTACGAGCAGTACTTC. It codes for CASSGQNYEQYF.

Only a few counts were recorded for this clone. CDR3 sequence reads: CSVETGGVDYF. For the CDR3, the DNA is TGCAGCGTTGAGACAGGGGGCGTAGACTACTTC. The rearrangement joins TRBV29-1 to TRBJ2-7, with TRBD1 identical over 10 bases. Germline V lookup: CDR1 SQVTM, CDR2 ANQGSEA. The CDR3 is made up of 11 amino acids. Trimming took 3 bases from V and 13 from J; bases not matched to a gene: 6.

The rearrangement joins TRBV6-5 to TRBJ1-1, with a tentative D call TRBD1 (5 bases). Germline assignment: CDR1 MNHEY and CDR2 SVGAGI. This CDR3 is 15 amino acids long. V lost 1 base and J 5 bases, leaving 14 bases between the germline ends. The CDR3 coding sequence is TGTGCCAGCAGTTACTTCCGGGACGATCGGACTGAAGCTTTCTTT. This gives the protein CASSYFRDDRTEAFF.